Sequencing of this T cell receptor beta chain was carried out in a study of blood T cell repertoires in COVID-19. As for the study in general: COVID-19 samples, acute and convalescent, were from the United States, Italy and Spain. T cells, B-cell-depleted T cells, or PBMCs supplied cDNA or gDNA.

Trimming took 1 base from V and 0 from J, leaving 13 bases between them. This CDR3 has 17 residues. Germline CDR1 reads LGHNA; CDR2 reads YSLEER. Original data processing: The authors estimated nucleated cell counts from reference gene primer amplification. Here immunoSEQ multiplex PCR was the method, and the copy in TCRdb shows in-frame clones only, minus some. Clonal size and the V and J genes are those of that table, whereas D and trimming came from the DNA. The sample yields 150,000 to 200,000 clones, 85% to 90% seen once. This clone has just one count. The origin of this receptor is a man aged 45-60 years who had recovered from COVID-19. This sequence joins TRBV4-3 and TRBJ2-1, with D possibly TRBD1 on 6 matching bases. The sequencing sample was made of peripheral blood. The CDR3 is CASSQGGGVSSYNEQFF. In DNA, the CDR3 is TGCGCCAGCAGCCAAGGAGGGGGAGTGAGCTCCTACAATGAGCAGTTCTTC.